The 10 T cell receptor beta chains reported below all come from one sample, sequenced in a study of T cell responses to AZD1222 COVID-19 vaccine. The assay was immunoSEQ multiplex PCR, and TCRdb's table has in-frame clones only and misses some. The data hold about 110,000 clones, with about 95% observed a single time. Sequenced material: peripheral blood, taken 28 days after the second AZD1222 dose. The receptor set was obtained from an adult who received the AZD1222 COVID-19 vaccine.

This clone was picked up one time. The V gene is TRBV7-2, the J gene TRBJ1-2; TRBD1 matches at 10 bases. CDR1 and CDR2 from the germline V gene are SGHTA and FQGNSA. The trim removed 4 bases at V and 4 bases at J, leaving 12 bases unmatched. This CDR3 region has 17 residues. The CDR3, as DNA: TGTGCCAGCAGCTCCCGGGACAGGGGACGGTTTGGCTATGGCTACACCTTC. Protein sequence: CASSSRDRGRFGYGYTF.

The chain carries TRBV12-3 or TRBV12-4 and TRBJ1-1; no clear D gene. The CDR3 length is 12 residues. V was clipped by 5 bases and J by 7 bases, with 11 bases between them. CDR3 residues: CASSLPRGEAFF. The CDR3 DNA is TGTGCCAGCAGTCTCCCGCGGGGTGAAGCTTTCTTT.

The chain carries TRBV5-1 and TRBJ2-7; 9 bases fit TRBD1. After removal of 3 bases from V and 1 base from J, the junction contained 14 bases not matched to a gene. From germline, CDR1 is SGHRS and CDR2 YFSETQ. The CDR3 has 18 amino acids. The chain's CDR3 is CASSSGPGTGRRSYEQYF. The CDR3 DNA reads as TGCGCCAGCAGCTCCGGTCCCGGGACAGGGCGGAGGTCCTACGAGCAGTACTTC.

The chain recombines TRBV19 with TRBJ1-1, with unresolved D. Germline CDR1 reads LNHDA; CDR2 reads SQIVND (reference sequence). The V end lost 5 bases, the J end lost 0 bases, and 7 bases lay between the germline ends. The CDR3 is 13 residues long. The CDR3 region is CASSSYMNTEAFF. The CDR3 DNA sequence: TGTGCCAGTAGTTCCTACATGAACACTGAAGCTTTCTTT.

V gene TRBV13 combines with J gene TRBJ2-7, with 8 nucleotides matching TRBD2. The CDR3 has 15 residues. Trimming at V came to 5 bases and at J to 0 bases, leaving 6 bases not matched to a gene. Germline lookup yields CDR1 PRHDT and CDR2 FYEKMQ (reference sequence). The CDR3 DNA reads TGTGCCAGCAGCATCCAGCGGGAGATCTCCTACGAGCAGTACTTC. Protein: CASSIQREISYEQYF.

This chain links TRBV10-3 with TRBJ1-4; tentatively, D is TRBD1 (6 bases). The V end was cut by 7 bases, the J end by 3 bases, with 9 bases between. Germline-derived CDR1 and CDR2 are ENHRY and SYGVKD. The CDR3 loop spans 13 amino acids. The CDR3: CAIKGGPNEKLFF. DNA of the CDR3: TGTGCCATCAAGGGGGGCCCTAATGAAAAACTGTTTTTT.

This chain uses TRBV6-5 with TRBJ2-7; TRBD1 aligns across 8 bases. V was clipped by 6 bases and J by 3 bases; unmatched bases: 4. The CDR3 length is 13 residues. The germline gives CDR1 MNHEY, CDR2 SVGAGI. The CDR3 loop reads CASRSGTGYEQYF. CDR3 nucleotide sequence: TGTGCCAGCAGGTCCGGGACAGGCTACGAGCAGTACTTC.

The rearrangement uses TRBV5-6 and TRBJ2-7; D uncertain. CDR1 is SGHDT and CDR2 is YYEEEE in the germline V gene. CDR3 size: 13 residues. Trimming left V 5 bases short and J 2 bases short, with 11 bases between. The CDR3 nucleotides are TGTGCCAGCAGAGGGAACCGACCCTACGAGCAGTACTTC. This gives the protein CASRGNRPYEQYF.

V usage is TRBV6-1 and J usage is TRBJ1-6; a weak D match, TRBD1 (5 bases). V shed 2 bases and J shed 5 bases, with 10 bases lying between them. Germline lookup yields CDR1 MNHNS and CDR2 SASEGT. The length of the CDR3 is 15 residues. CDR3 coding DNA: TGTGCCAGCAGTGAATATGGGGCAAATAATTCACCCCTCCACTTT. Protein product: CASSEYGANNSPLHF.

Worth noting for this clone: At one end the junction does not follow the germline gene, possibly because of a read error. CDR3 loop: CATSGIGTAVGF. Here the CDR3 DNA reads TGTGCCACCAGTGGGATCGGGACTGCGGTTGGGTTC. This chain connects TRBV24-1 to TRBJ1-2; TRBD1 might be the D (5 bases). The CDR3 contains 12 residues. Per the germline V gene, CDR1 is KGHDR and CDR2 is SFDVKD.